The rows below give T cell receptor beta chains drawn from one sample of a study of T cells after posttransplantation cyclophosphamide. Sequenced by immunoSEQ multiplex PCR; TCRdb stores in-frame clones only, minus some. The table includes about 22,000 clones, 70% to 90% detected once. Here the sequenced sample was PBMCs, taken after an allogeneic stem cell transplant with a calcineurin inhibitor and methotrexate. The receptors shown here come from a female patient between 50 and 59 years old who received an allogeneic stem cell transplant from an unrelated donor, was CMV-positive, and had chronic GVHD only. Some of the T cells may derive from the graft donor. The CDR3 runs from the conserved cysteine through the conserved F or W. The D gene is left open where the match is weak. Size is stated for part of the rows, as once, few or many counts, or as a class when the clone is expanded.

-,TRBV7-9,TRBD1,TRBJ1-2,TGTGCCAGCAGCTATCCGGGACAGACCCGATATGGCTACACCTTC,CASSYPGQTRYGYTF
-,TRBV7-8,TRBD2,TRBJ2-7,TGTGCCAGCAGCTTAGTGGTTAGCGGGGGGAAATACGAGCAGTACTTC,CASSLVVSGGKYEQYF
-,TRBV5-1,-,TRBJ2-3,TGCGCCAGCAGCTTGGCCCGATCGGTGTCTAGCACAGATACGCAGTATTTT,CASSLARSVSSTDTQYF
once,TRBV7-9,TRBD1,TRBJ1-2,TGTGCCAGCAGCTCCAGGGGGGCTAACTATGGCTACACCTTC,CASSSRGANYGYTF
few,TRBV5-4,TRBD1,TRBJ2-7,TGTGCCAGCAGCTATGGACAGGGGGACTACGAGCAGTACTTC,CASSYGQGDYEQYF
-,TRBV10-3,-,TRBJ1-6,TGTGCCATCAGTGAGTCGGTTACGGGCCAGGGTAGGTCACCCCTCCACTTT,CAISESVTGQGRSPLHF
-,TRBV28,-,TRBJ2-7,TGTGCCAGCAGTCCAAAATATGGGGCCTTGAAGGGCTACGAGCAGTACTTC,CASSPKYGALKGYEQYF
-,TRBV2,-,TRBJ1-3,TGTGCCAGCGCACTACTAGTCCGCCTAGTCTCTGGAAACGCCATATATTTT,CASALLVRLVSGNAIYF
-,TRBV19,TRBD2,TRBJ2-1,TGTGCCAGTCGGGGGGTTCCTTGGTTCTTC,CASRGVPWFF
-,TRBV7-6,TRBD1,TRBJ2-2,TGTGCCAGCAGCTCCGCAACAGGGGGGACCTACACCGGGGAGCTGTTTTTT,CASSSATGGTYTGELFF
-,TRBV28,-,TRBJ1-2,TGTGCCAGCAGAGAGGGCTTTCTCGGCTACACCTTC,CASREGFLGYTF
-,TRBV7-9,-,TRBJ1-4,TGTGCCAGCAGCCCTTCGGGGGTGAATGAAAAACTGTTTTTT,CASSPSGVNEKLFF
once,TRBV27,-,TRBJ1-4,TGTGCCAGCAGTCCTATCTCCGGTAGACTAACTAATGAAAAACTGTTTTTT,CASSPISGRLTNEKLFF
-,TRBV27,-,TRBJ1-3,TGTGCCAGCAGTTTAGTCGGACAGCCTTCTGGAAACACCATATATTTT,CASSLVGQPSGNTIYF
-,TRBV6-5,TRBD1,TRBJ1-1,TGTGCCAGCGGAACAGGGGGTAACACTGAAGCTTTCTTT,CASGTGGNTEAFF
once,TRBV5-5,TRBD2,TRBJ2-2,TGTGCCAGCAGCTTGGTCATACTAGCGGGAGCGAACACCGGGGAGCTGTTTTTT,CASSLVILAGANTGELFF
-,TRBV5-1,-,TRBJ2-1,TGCGCCAGCAGCTTGGGACAGTTAAATGAGCAGTTCTTC,CASSLGQLNEQFF
once,TRBV5-1,-,TRBJ2-7,TGCGCCAGCAGCGTTACGAACGGTGGCTACGAGCAGTACTTC,CASSVTNGGYEQYF
-,TRBV7-2,TRBD2,TRBJ2-4,TGTGCCAGCAGCCCAACCTCAAGCGGGAGGCGTAGGGTGGTTATATACTTC,CASSPTSSGRRRVVIYF
few,TRBV7-6,-,TRBJ1-1,TGTGCCAGCAGCTCAGACACGAACACTGAAGCTTTCTTT,CASSSDTNTEAFF
-,TRBV5-5,TRBD1,TRBJ2-1,TGTGCCAGCAGCTATCCGGGACAGGGGGTCTATGAGCAGTTCTTC,CASSYPGQGVYEQFF
once,TRBV1,-,TRBJ2-5,TGCACCAGCAGCCCCCCGCGACTCGACTTCTCCAAAGAGACCCAGTACTTC,CTSSPPRLDFSKETQYF
-,TRBV5-1,TRBD2,TRBJ2-1,TGCGCCAGCAGCGCGGGGTGGTCTAGCGGTAACAATGAGCAGTTCTTC,CASSAGWSSGNNEQFF
few,TRBV27,-,TRBJ2-1,TGTGCCTGTGGTTTGAGCTCCTACAATGAGCAGTTCTTC,CACGLSSYNEQFF
-,TRBV28,-,TRBJ1-2,TGTGCCAGCACCATTGACAGACTCTATGGCTACACCTTC,CASTIDRLYGYTF
-,TRBV15,-,TRBJ2-7,TGTGCCACCAGCAGAGATGGGGACTTTTTAAATTCCTACGAGCAGTACTTC,CATSRDGDFLNSYEQYF
-,TRBV7-2,-,TRBJ2-1,TGTGCCAGCAGCTTTGTATTAGACTCCTACAATGAGCAGTTCTTC,CASSFVLDSYNEQFF
-,TRBV2,TRBD1,TRBJ2-5,TGTGCCAGCAGTGAGGCTCAGGGGGCCTTCCAAGAGACCCAGTACTTC,CASSEAQGAFQETQYF
-,TRBV7-9,-,TRBJ2-1,TGTGCCAGCAGCTTAAGGACTCGGCGGATCAATGAGCAGTTCTTC,CASSLRTRRINEQFF
-,TRBV27,-,TRBJ1-1,TGTGCCAGCAGATGGGGAGGTGAAGCTTTCTTT,CASRWGGEAFF
-,TRBV28,-,TRBJ2-5,TGTGCCAGCAGTTGTTTAGGCTTCAGGGGTAGAGTGGATATCAATGGGACCCAGTACTTC,CASSCLGFRGRVDINGTQYF
-,TRBV28,TRBD1,TRBJ1-4,TGTGCCAGCAGTCCCGGGACAGGGGCTGAAAAACTGTTTTTT,CASSPGTGAEKLFF
-,TRBV9,TRBD2,TRBJ2-1,TGTGCCAGCACATGGGGTCGGGGGGAGGGCATAGATGAGCAGTTCTTC,CASTWGRGEGIDEQFF
-,TRBV28,-,TRBJ1-1,TGTGCCAGCAGACCTGGTGGTCAGGCGGGATGGAACACTGAAGCTTTCTTT,CASRPGGQAGWNTEAFF
-,TRBV30,-,TRBJ1-6,TGTGCCTGGAGTGCCATGGGGCAGGGGATCCACTTT,CAWSAMGQGIHF
once,TRBV5-8,TRBD2,TRBJ2-1,TGTGCCAGCAACGGGGGGGGCGAGACTGAGCAGTTCTTC,CASNGGGETEQFF
once,TRBV28,-,TRBJ2-1,TGTGCCAGCAGTTTATTTCGCAATGAGCAGTTCTTC,CASSLFRNEQFF
few,TRBV29-1,-,TRBJ2-2,TGCAGCGTTGGTCCTAGTGGAAGGACCGGGGAGCTGTTTTTT,CSVGPSGRTGELFF
-,TRBV7-9,TRBD1,TRBJ1-2,TGTGCCAGCAGGGGACCGGACAGGGGGCGCGATGGCTACACCTTC,CASRGPDRGRDGYTF
-,TRBV5-1,TRBD1,TRBJ2-3,TGCGCCAGCAGCGGGGAGACAGGGGGGGACATCACAGATACGCAGTACTTT,CASSGETGGDITDTQYF
-,TRBV5-4,TRBD2,TRBJ2-3,TGTGCCAGCAGCTGGGGACTAGCTGGCGGCACAGATACGCAGTATTTT,CASSWGLAGGTDTQYF
-,TRBV9,-,TRBJ2-3,TGTGCCAGCAGCGTAGATATAGGAGGCACAGATACGCAGTATTTT,CASSVDIGGTDTQYF
-,TRBV5-1,-,TRBJ2-7,TGCGCCAGCAGCTTGGAGGACTTTTCTTCCTACGAGCAGTACTTC,CASSLEDFSSYEQYF
-,TRBV2,-,TRBJ2-2,TGTGCCAGCAGAAAGGGAGCGAACACCGGGGAGCTGTTTTTT,CASRKGANTGELFF
-,TRBV27,-,TRBJ1-5,TGTGCCAGCAGTGCCCAACAGAGCCCATGGCCCCAGCATTTT,CASSAQQSPWPQHF
once,TRBV5-8,TRBD1,TRBJ1-2,TGTGCCAGCAGCTTGGGGGGACAGGGCTATGGCTACACCTTC,CASSLGGQGYGYTF
-,TRBV28,-,TRBJ1-5,TGTGCCAGCAGTTTACTACAGGGAAGGCAGCCCCAGCATTTT,CASSLLQGRQPQHF
-,TRBV4-1,TRBD2,TRBJ2-3,TGCGCCAGCAGCACTAGTTCTCGGGACTACCTTCGAGATACGCAGTATTTT,CASSTSSRDYLRDTQYF
-,TRBV6-5,-,TRBJ1-1,TGTGCCAGCAGTTACTCGATGGCGAACACTGAAGCTTTCTTT,CASSYSMANTEAFF
once,TRBV30,-,TRBJ2-6,TGTGCCTGGAGTGGGGTAGGGGCAGATCCCTCTGGGGCCAACGTCCTGACTTTC,CAWSGVGADPSGANVLTF
-,TRBV7-9,-,TRBJ2-1,TGTGCCAGCAGCTTAGTTTCTTGGAGCCTTACCTTGAATGAGCAGTTCTTC,CASSLVSWSLTLNEQFF
-,TRBV6-5,-,TRBJ1-1,TGTGCCAGCATGATTTCGTGGCAGGGACACGAAGCTTTCTTT,CASMISWQGHEAFF
once,TRBV19,-,TRBJ1-1,TGTGCCAGTAGTATAGTTAACAGGGACACTGAAGCTTTCTTT,CASSIVNRDTEAFF